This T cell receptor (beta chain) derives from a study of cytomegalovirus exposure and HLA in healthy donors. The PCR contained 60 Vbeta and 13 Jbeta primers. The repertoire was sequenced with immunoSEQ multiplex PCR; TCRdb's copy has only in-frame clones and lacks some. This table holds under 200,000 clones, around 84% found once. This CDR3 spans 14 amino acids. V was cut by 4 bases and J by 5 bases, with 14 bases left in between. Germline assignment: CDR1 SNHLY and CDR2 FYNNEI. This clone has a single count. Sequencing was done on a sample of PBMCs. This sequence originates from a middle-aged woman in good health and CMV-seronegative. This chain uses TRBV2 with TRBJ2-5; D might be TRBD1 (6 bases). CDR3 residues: CASSAWGTWETQYF. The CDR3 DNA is TGTGCCAGCAGTGCGTGGGGGACATGGGAGACCCAGTACTTC.